A selection of T cell receptor beta chains follows, all from one sample in a study of cytomegalovirus exposure and HLA in healthy donors. TCRdb's copy holds only in-frame clones and misses some; the assay was immunoSEQ multiplex PCR. The sample records some 80,000 clones, 90% to 96% being singletons. The sample consisted of PBMCs. The source of these receptors is a man between 18 and 29 years old in good health and CMV-seropositive. CDR3s include the opening cysteine and the closing phenylalanine or tryptophan. The D gene is left open where the match is weak. Only some rows state a clone size, as once, few, many or a class for expanded clones.

TRBV11-3	TRBD1	NA	TRBJ2-1	TGTGCCAGCAGCTTACTCAGGACAGGGTCCTACAATGAGCAGTTCTTC	CASSLLRTGSYNEQFF
TRBV30	NA	NA	TRBJ2-7	TGTGCCTGGAGTGTAGAGGCGGGATCCTACGAGCAGTACTTC	CAWSVEAGSYEQYF
TRBV28	NA	NA	TRBJ1-1	TGTGCCAGCAGTTTGGATTCAGGGAACGAAGCTTTCTTT	CASSLDSGNEAFF
TRBV5-1	TRBD2	few	TRBJ2-1	TGCGCCAGCAGATCCCTTACCCGGACTAGCGTATCAAGCTCCTACAATGAGCAGTTCTTC	CASRSLTRTSVSSSYNEQFF
TRBV15	NA	NA	TRBJ2-7	TGTGCCACCAGCTTCACCCTCGGCTCACTAGGCCGGGAGGAGCAGTACTTC	CATSFTLGSLGREEQYF
TRBV11-2	NA	NA	TRBJ2-7	TGTGCCAGCAGCTTAGCTGGTAGTCTAGACTACGAGCAGTACTTC	CASSLAGSLDYEQYF
TRBV27	NA	NA	TRBJ2-1	TGTGCCAGCAGTTTAGGAGCGACCTCCTACAATGAGCAGTTCTTC	CASSLGATSYNEQFF
TRBV18	NA	NA	TRBJ1-5	TGTGCCAGCTCGCCGGGCGGGGGGGATAGCAATCAGCCCCAGCATTTT	CASSPGGGDSNQPQHF
TRBV5-1	NA	NA	TRBJ2-5	TGCGCCAGCGCGGCGCCCAGCGGTCAAGAGACCCAGTACTTC	CASAAPSGQETQYF
TRBV2	TRBD2	NA	TRBJ2-1	TGTGCCAGCAGGCTCGGCGGGAGTATGAGGGATGAGCAGTTCTTC	CASRLGGSMRDEQFF
TRBV6-6	TRBD1	NA	TRBJ1-4	TGTGCCAGCAATTCACAGGGGGCTAATGAAAAACTGTTTTTT	CASNSQGANEKLFF
TRBV28	TRBD1	NA	TRBJ1-4	TGTGCCAGCAGTTCGGGACAGGCAACTAATGAAAAACTGTTTTTT	CASSSGQATNEKLFF
TRBV4-2	TRBD1	NA	TRBJ2-6	TGTGCCAGCAGCCAAGAGGGGACAGGGAAGCTAGCCAACGTCCTGACTTTC	CASSQEGTGKLANVLTF
TRBV5-1	TRBD2	NA	TRBJ2-2	TGCGCCAGCAGCTTGAGGAGCGGGAGGGCCGTCGGGGAGCTGTTTTTT	CASSLRSGRAVGELFF
TRBV13	NA	NA	TRBJ2-4	TGTGCCAGCAGCTTCGAACAGGGTCCGGCCAAAAACATTCAGTACTTC	CASSFEQGPAKNIQYF
TRBV6-6	NA	NA	TRBJ2-7	TGTGCCAGCAGTTACTCGAGCGCGCAGGGCGAGCAGTACTTC	CASSYSSAQGEQYF
TRBV2	TRBD1	NA	TRBJ1-3	TGTGCCAGCAGTGTACGAACAGGGGATGCTGGAAACACCATATATTTT	CASSVRTGDAGNTIYF
TRBV13	NA	NA	TRBJ2-7	TGTGCCAGCAGCTCCTTACAGGGCAGGGAGCAGTACTTC	CASSSLQGREQYF
TRBV28	TRBD1	NA	TRBJ2-5	TGTGCCAGCGCAGGATCGAACAGGGGCGCAGAGACCCAGTACTTC	CASAGSNRGAETQYF
TRBV10-1	TRBD1	NA	TRBJ1-4	TGCGCCAGGGGGACAGGGAGTGAAAAACTGTTTTTT	CARGTGSEKLFF
TRBV7-9	NA	once	TRBJ2-2	TGTGCCAGCAGCTCTGGACTCTCCACCGGGGAGCTGTTTTTT	CASSSGLSTGELFF
TRBV16	NA	NA	TRBJ2-3	TGTGCCAGCAGCCAATCATTAGCCGGGGGTCCCACAGATACGCAGTATTTT	CASSQSLAGGPTDTQYF
TRBV15	TRBD1	NA	TRBJ1-1	TGTGCCACCAGCGGTTACGGACAGGGGAGACGGTACGGCACTGAAGCTTTCTTT	CATSGYGQGRRYGTEAFF